The 32 T cell receptor beta chains given below trace back to one sample, sequenced in a study of T cell repertoires in cytomegalovirus infection. TCRdb re-called the reads with MiXCR, one entry per CDR3 protein. Among approximately 76,000 distinct CDR3 sequences listed, about 24% were seen once. What these receptors recognize is not known. The specimen was CD8+ T cells from cultured PBMCs, collected from culture after CMV antigen stimulation. Every receptor here comes from a human donor in good health (CMV status not recorded). Some clones in this sample may be carry-over from other donors' samples.

The chain joins TRBV6-2 or TRBV6-3 to TRBJ1-1; TRBD1 matches at 8 bases. Trimming at V came to 6 bases and at J to 0 bases, leaving 6 bases not matched to a gene. Looked up from germline, CDR1 is MNHEY and CDR2 is SVGEGT. This CDR3 is 15 amino acids long. CDR3 in DNA: TGTGCCAGCAGCCCCCGGGACAGGATGAACACTGAAGCTTTCTTT. Translated: CASSPRDRMNTEAFF.

The V gene is TRBV7-3, the J gene TRBJ2-7, with 10 bases aligning to TRBD1. CDR3 length: 15 residues. Germline CDR1 reads SGHTA; CDR2 reads FQGTGA. The junction had 9 bases not matched to a gene; V was cut back by 4 bases and J by 6 bases. The CDR3: CASSSPGQGSVEQYF. In DNA, the CDR3 is TGTGCCAGCAGCTCACCGGGACAGGGGTCGGTCGAGCAGTACTTC.

The chain uses TRBV27 and TRBJ1-2, with D unresolved. The CDR3 sequence is 13 residues long. Trimming removed 5 bases at V and 4 bases at J, with 11 bases between. The V gene's germline CDR1 is MNHEY and CDR2 SMNVEV (reference sequence). The CDR3 region is CASSVDPLYGYTF. The CDR3 bases are TGTGCCAGCAGTGTAGATCCGCTCTATGGCTACACCTTC.

This clonotype was counted ten times or more. The gene calls are TRBV7-2 and TRBJ2-5; 9 positions agree with TRBD2. Germline trimming cut 1 base from V and 0 bases from J; bases unmatched to any gene: 6. Germline values: CDR1 SGHTA, CDR2 FQGNSA. CDR3 length: 17 amino acids. The CDR3 bases are TGTGCCAGCAGCTTAGGCGGCGGGGGGGCCAACCAAGAGACCCAGTACTTC. This translates into CASSLGGGGANQETQYF.

V usage is TRBV28 and J usage is TRBJ1-4; D unresolved. Germline V gene lookup returns CDR1 MDHEN and CDR2 SYDVKM. With 5 bases removed from V and 7 bases from J, the gap between germline ends came to 5 bases. The CDR3 loop spans 11 amino acids. CDR3 sequence (DNA): TGTGCCAGCAGTACCAGTGAAAAACTGTTTTTT. Its translation: CASSTSEKLFF.

The genes are TRBV29-1 and TRBJ2-1; 11 nucleotides agree with TRBD2. Germline V gives CDR1 SQVTM, CDR2 ANQGSEA. CDR3 size: 15 residues. V gave up 1 base and J gave up 6 bases; unmatched junction bases: 5. The CDR3 DNA reads TGCAGCGTTGAAGGTCCTAGCGGGGGGCCCAATGAGCAGTTCTTC. Amino acid sequence: CSVEGPSGGPNEQFF.

Only a few counts were recorded for this clonotype. The rearrangement links TRBV4-1 to TRBJ2-7, with D possibly being TRBD1 (6 bases). From germline, CDR1 is MGHRA and CDR2 YSYEKL. V lost 0 bases and J lost 13, with 19 bases in between. The CDR3 is 14 residues long. CDR3 nucleotides: TGCGCCAGCAGCCAAGATCCGGACAGTGCGACGGAATACTTC. Translated, it gives CASSQDPDSATEYF.

This clonotype has just a few counts. The chain combines TRBV28 with TRBJ1-1, with a possible D match to TRBD1 (5 bases). The germline V gene has CDR1 MDHEN and CDR2 SYDVKM. V lost 3 bases and J lost 2, with 10 bases in between. CDR3 size: 14 residues. In DNA form, the CDR3 reads TGTGCCAGCAGTTTCCTCGGGGGTAACACTGAAGCTTTCTTT. Amino acid sequence: CASSFLGGNTEAFF. Combining the CDR3 with reference TRBV28 and TRBJ1-1 gives the whole variable domain DVKVTQSSRYLVKRTGEKVFLECVQDMDHENMFWYRQDPGLGLRLIYFSYDVKMKEKGDIPEGYSVSREKKERFSLILESASTNQTSMYLCASSFLGGNTEAFFGQGTRLTVV.

The rearrangement links TRBV6-1 to TRBJ1-5, with D perhaps TRBD1 (5 bases). The CDR3 length is 13 residues. V lost 0 bases and J lost 5, with 5 bases in between. Germline-derived CDR1 and CDR2 are MNHNS and SASEGT. The CDR3 DNA follows: TGTGCCAGCAGTGAAGCGGGGGATCAGCCCCAGCATTTT. It translates to CASSEAGDQPQHF.

The chain has TRBV7-3 and TRBJ2-5; TRBD1 matches at 12 bases. Trimming at V came to 2 bases and at J to 5 bases, leaving 3 bases not matched to a gene. Germline V lookup: CDR1 SGHTA, CDR2 FQGTGA. The CDR3 runs to 15 residues. This CDR3 is CASSLGTGGSETQYF. The CDR3 bases are TGTGCCAGCAGCTTAGGGACAGGGGGCAGCGAGACCCAGTACTTC. The variable domain in full, with the rest retrieved from reference TRBV7-3 and TRBJ2-5, is GAGVSQTPSNKVTEKGKYVELRCDPISGHTALYWYRQSLGQGPEFLIYFQGTGAADDSGLPNDRFFAVRPEGSVSTLKIQRTERGDSAVYLCASSLGTGGSETQYFGPGTRLLVL.

The chain couples TRBV12-3 or TRBV12-4 to TRBJ2-6; D gene ambiguous. Trimming took off 4 bases at V and 0 bases at J, with 7 bases between the two ends. CDR3 size: 15 residues. The CDR3: CASSSALSGANVLTF. The DNA for the CDR3 is TGTGCCAGCAGTTCAGCCCTCTCTGGGGCCAACGTCCTGACTTTC.

This chain links TRBV19 with TRBJ2-2, with TRBD1 matching over 10 bases. CDR1 and CDR2 (germline): LNHDA, SQIVND (reference sequence). Germline trimming cut 3 bases from V and 0 bases from J; bases unmatched to any gene: 1. This CDR3 region has 16 residues. CDR3 in DNA: TGTGCCAGTAGTATGGACAGGGGGTCGAACACCGGGGAGCTGTTTTTT. Its protein product is CASSMDRGSNTGELFF.

The chain couples TRBV6-2 or TRBV6-3 to TRBJ2-2, with 8 bases identical to TRBD1. Trimming at V came to 0 bases and at J to 1 base, leaving 7 bases not matched to a gene. The germline CDR1 and CDR2 sequences are MNHEY and SVGEGT. The CDR3 loop spans 18 amino acids. The DNA of the CDR3 is TGTGCCAGCAGTTACTCGTTACAGGGGGACCTGAACACCGGGGAGCTGTTTTTT. Translation: CASSYSLQGDLNTGELFF.

This clonotype was seen ten or more times. V is TRBV11-3 and J is TRBJ2-7, with D unresolved. Germline V lookup: CDR1 SGHNT, CDR2 YENEEA. Deletions cut 4 bases from V and 4 bases from J, with 8 bases between. CDR3 length: 12 residues. The DNA for the CDR3 is TGTGCCAGCAGCTCGCAAAGTTACGAGCAGTACTTC. Protein sequence: CASSSQSYEQYF.

Only a few counts were recorded for this clonotype. This chain uses TRBV12-3 or TRBV12-4 with TRBJ1-1; no reliable D call. The CDR3 extends over 14 amino acids. V lost 6 bases and J lost 1, with 12 bases in between. CDR3 loop: CASSWRLPNTEAFF. Written as DNA, the CDR3 is TGTGCCAGCAGCTGGCGACTCCCGAACACTGAAGCTTTCTTT.

This clonotype was seen a handful of times. The gene calls are TRBV6-6 and TRBJ2-3; D unclear. This CDR3 region has 13 residues. With 5 bases removed from V and 2 bases from J, the gap between germline ends came to 8 bases. Germline V lookup: CDR1 MNHNY, CDR2 SVGAGI (reference sequence). The CDR3 DNA sequence: TGTGCCAGCAGTGCAACTACCACAGATACGCAGTATTTT. This translates into CASSATTTDTQYF.

The chain links TRBV19 to TRBJ2-3; 7 positions agree with TRBD2. The CDR3 loop spans 15 amino acids. The V gene end was trimmed by 5 bases and the J gene end by 2 bases; junction bases not matched to a gene: 7. Per germline, CDR1 LNHDA and CDR2 SQIVND (reference sequence). The CDR3 DNA is TGTGCCAGTAGTGGGCGGGAGCGCTTCACAGATACGCAGTATTTT. Amino acids: CASSGRERFTDTQYF.

Only a few counts were recorded for this clonotype. The rearrangement links TRBV10-2 to TRBJ1-2; D perhaps matches TRBD1 (6 bases). The V gene's germline CDR1 is WSHSY and CDR2 SAAADI. V dropped 3 bases and J dropped 6 bases, with 11 bases sitting between them. The CDR3 is 13 residues long. The CDR3 loop reads CASSDTGSDGYTF. The CDR3 DNA reads as TGCGCCAGCAGTGACACAGGGTCGGATGGCTACACCTTC.

This clonotype has ten or more counts. The rearrangement uses TRBV24-1 and TRBJ2-1; 13 nucleotides align to TRBD2. The V and J ends lost 9 bases and 5 bases, in that order; junction bases with no gene match: 0. This CDR3 is 13 amino acids long. The V gene's germline CDR1 is KGHDR and CDR2 SFDVKD. CDR3 region: CATGTSGNNEQFF. In nucleotides, the CDR3 is TGTGCCACCGGGACTAGCGGGAACAATGAGCAGTTCTTC.

This clonotype was recorded only once. This chain connects TRBV6-6 to TRBJ1-1, with TRBD1 identical over 9 bases. V shed 1 base and J 1 base; nucleotides not matched to a gene: 7. The CDR3 sequence is 17 residues long. The germline V gene encodes CDR1 MNHNY and CDR2 SVGAGI (reference sequence). Here the CDR3 DNA reads TGTGCCAGCAGTTACTTCGACAGGGGGTTCAGGAACACTGAAGCTTTCTTT. Amino acids: CASSYFDRGFRNTEAFF.

With respect to this clonotype: A much larger clone sits a single nucleotide away, making a read error possible. The chain has TRBV7-6 and TRBJ2-2, with D possibly being TRBD1 (6 bases). This CDR3 comprises 15 residues. Germline V gene sequence: CDR1 SGHVS, CDR2 FNYEAQ. The chain's CDR3 is CASSSRTVNTGELSF. The CDR3 coding sequence is TGTGCCAGCAGCTCGCGGACAGTGAACACCGGGGAGCTGTCTTTT. The full variable domain, its missing parts supplied by reference TRBV7-6 and TRBJ2-2, is GAGVSQSPRYKVTKRGQDVALRCDPISGHVSLYWYRQALGQGPEFLTYFNYEAQQDKSGLPNDRFSAERPEGSISTLTIQRTEQRDSAMYRCASSSRTVNTGELSFGEGSRLTVL.

This chain links TRBV7-9 with TRBJ1-5; TRBD1 aligns across 7 bases. This CDR3 has 15 residues. Germline assignment: CDR1 SEHNR and CDR2 FQNEAQ (reference sequence). V lost 4 bases, J lost 2 bases, and 5 bases stayed unmatched. CDR3: CASSSHRGGNQPQHF. The CDR3 DNA is TGTGCCAGCAGCTCCCACAGGGGTGGCAATCAGCCCCAGCATTTT. Together with reference TRBV7-9 and TRBJ1-5, the CDR3 gives the full variable domain: DTGVSQNPRHKITKRGQNVTFRCDPISEHNRLYWYRQTLGQGPEFLTYFQNEAQLEKSRLLSDRFSAERPKGSFSTLEIQRTEQGDSAMYLCASSSHRGGNQPQHFGDGTRLSIL.

This clonotype was detected a few times. The chain has TRBV4-2 and TRBJ2-3; 12 positions match TRBD2. V shed 0 bases and J 4 bases; nucleotides not matched to a gene: 2. Germline CDR1 LGHNA, CDR2 YNFKEQ. The CDR3 has 16 residues. The CDR3 DNA follows: TGTGCCAGCAGCCAAGACGGACTAGCGGGGTCAGATACGCAGTATTTT. Translating it yields CASSQDGLAGSDTQYF.

This clonotype was counted only a few times. The chain has TRBV13 and TRBJ2-3, with D perhaps matching TRBD1 (6 bases). V was clipped by 4 bases and J by 6 bases, with 14 bases between them. The CDR3 runs 14 residues. Germline values: CDR1 PRHDT, CDR2 FYEKMQ (reference sequence). CDR3 bases: TGTGCCAGCAGCTGGGGGCGAGGGGCGGATACGCAGTATTTT. Translation: CASSWGRGADTQYF.

The genes are TRBV3-1 and TRBJ2-5; 9 nucleotides line up with TRBD2. J lost 2 bases, V lost 5 bases, and 6 bases had no gene match. Germline V lookup: CDR1 LGHDT, CDR2 YNNKEL (reference sequence). The CDR3 length is 15 residues. The DNA of the CDR3 is TGTGCCAGCAGCATGGGACTAGCCGTACAAGAGACCCAGTACTTC. It translates to CASSMGLAVQETQYF.

The chain has TRBV6-8 and TRBJ2-6; 10 nucleotides align to TRBD2. The germline V gene encodes CDR1 MNHGY and CDR2 SAAAGT. The V segment lost 2 bases and the J segment 0 bases; nucleotides outside the gene matches: 7. The CDR3 has 19 amino acids. CDR3 coding DNA: TGTGCCAGCAGTTACAAGGGACTAGCGCCTTACTCTGGGGCCAACGTCCTGACTTTC. It yields the protein CASSYKGLAPYSGANVLTF.

In its sample, this clonotype was seen a few times. V usage is TRBV6-1 and J usage is TRBJ2-1, with 10 bases that match TRBD2. The CDR3 consists of 16 residues. Germline trimming cut 3 bases from V and 8 bases from J; bases unmatched to any gene: 10. The germline gives CDR1 MNHNS, CDR2 SASEGT. The DNA for the CDR3 is TGTGCCAGCAGTGACCCCCGTGAAGCGGGAGGGGATGAGCAGTTCTTC. Translated: CASSDPREAGGDEQFF.

The V call is TRBV19, the J call TRBJ1-6; D gene ambiguous. The V end was cut by 4 bases, the J end by 10 bases, with 20 bases between. Germline V CDR1 and CDR2: LNHDA, SQIVND (reference sequence). The CDR3 is 16 amino acids. CDR3 coding DNA: TGTGCCAGTAGTACCCGCCTGAACCTCCTGGCCTCACCCCTCCACTTT. It codes for CASSTRLNLLASPLHF.

Ten or more counts support this clonotype. The chain couples TRBV11-2 to TRBJ1-1; the D gene is possibly TRBD1 (5 bases). This CDR3 has 15 amino acids. V shed 1 base and J shed 5 bases, with 14 bases lying between them. The V gene's germline CDR1 is SGHAT and CDR2 FQNNGV. The CDR3 coding sequence is TGTGCCAGCAGCTTAGCGTCGGCAGGGCTTACTGAAGCTTTCTTT. Protein sequence: CASSLASAGLTEAFF.

This clonotype has more than one count but fewer than ten. The V gene is TRBV7-9, the J gene TRBJ1-1; tentative D call: TRBD1 (6 bases). Deletions cut 5 bases from V and 1 base from J, with 17 bases between. The CDR3 contains 16 residues. Germline CDR1 SEHNR, CDR2 FQNEAQ (reference sequence). The CDR3 coding sequence is TGTGCCAGCAGCCCCCCCGGGGGGGCCCGGAACACTGAAGCTTTCTTT. Its translation is CASSPPGGARNTEAFF.

The table lists this clonotype with a few counts. J is TRBJ2-2 and V is TRBV20-1, with 10 bases identical to TRBD2. V lost 6 bases and J lost 8; bases outside the gene matches: 9. The CDR3 extends over 14 amino acids. Per germline, CDR1 DFQATT and CDR2 SNEGSKA (reference sequence). The CDR3 is CSAPPSGRGGELFF. The CDR3 DNA reads as TGCAGTGCCCCCCCTAGCGGGAGAGGGGGGGAGCTGTTTTTT.

This clonotype came up a few times. The V gene is TRBV4-3, the J gene TRBJ2-7; 8 bases line up with TRBD2. The V gene's germline CDR1 is LGHNA and CDR2 YSLEER. The CDR3 loop spans 13 amino acids. V shed 3 bases and J 7 bases; nucleotides not matched to a gene: 5. Here the CDR3 reads CASSHYRGGEQYF. In nucleotides, the CDR3 is TGCGCCAGCAGCCACTACCGGGGGGGAGAGCAGTACTTC.